Presented here are 20 T cell receptor beta chains from one specimen sequenced in a study of T cell responses to AZD1222 COVID-19 vaccine. Profiling relied on immunoSEQ multiplex PCR, and the TCRdb table lists in-frame clones only, not all of them. The table lists 60,000 to 95,000 clones, about nine tenths of them singletons, with around 18% in the top ten. Material: peripheral blood, obtained 28 days after the second AZD1222 dose. Every receptor here comes from an adult who received the AZD1222 COVID-19 vaccine.

V and J are TRBV19 and TRBJ2-1; D possibly matches TRBD1 or TRBD2 (5 bases each). V gave up 9 bases and J gave up 4 bases, with 19 bases separating them. CDR1 LNHDA and CDR2 SQIVND come from the germline V gene (reference sequence). This CDR3 region has 15 residues. DNA of the CDR3: TGTGCCAGCCAACCCGGGACGGGGTTGTACAATGAGCAGTTCTTC. It yields the protein CASQPGTGLYNEQFF.

The chain has TRBV15 and TRBJ1-4; the D gene is possibly TRBD1 (5 bases). This CDR3 is built from 15 residues. V dropped 2 bases and J dropped 9 bases, with 16 bases sitting between them. Germline values: CDR1 LNHNV, CDR2 YYDKDF (reference sequence). CDR3 sequence: CATSRTTGPVKKLFF. CDR3 coding DNA: TGTGCCACCAGCAGAACAACGGGACCGGTTAAAAAACTGTTTTTT.

The chain carries TRBV6-1 and TRBJ1-2, with a possible D match to TRBD1 (5 bases). The CDR3 is made up of 16 amino acids. Germline CDR1 reads MNHNS; CDR2 reads SASEGT. Trimming stripped 1 base from V and 4 bases from J, with 16 bases between. The CDR3 loop reads CASSEGGVGNLYGYTF. The CDR3 DNA reads as TGTGCCAGCAGTGAAGGGGGCGTGGGAAACCTCTATGGCTACACCTTC.

The V gene is TRBV30, the J gene TRBJ2-1; D remains unclear. The V gene lost 4 bases and the J gene lost 5 bases, with 9 bases spanning the gap. The length of the CDR3 is 12 residues. Germline CDR1 GTSNPN, CDR2 SVGIG (reference sequence). The CDR3 loop reads CAWKLINNEQFF. The CDR3 coding sequence is TGTGCCTGGAAACTCATTAACAATGAGCAGTTCTTC.

The chain links TRBV25-1 to TRBJ1-3; D is undetermined. The CDR3 covers 12 residues. Per the germline V gene, CDR1 is MGHDK and CDR2 is SYGVNS. Trimming pared 4 bases from V and 5 bases from J, leaving 6 bases between. Here the CDR3 DNA reads TGTGCCAGCAGTGTCGACCGAAACACCATATATTTT. Translating it yields CASSVDRNTIYF.

The chain employs TRBV11-2 and TRBJ2-7; TRBD1 agrees at 10 bases. V dropped 5 bases and J dropped 5; count of bases not matched to a gene: 9. The V gene's germline CDR1 is SGHAT and CDR2 FQNNGV. This CDR3 region has 15 residues. The CDR3 here is CASSTRDRGFDEQYF. The CDR3 bases are TGTGCCAGCAGCACACGGGACAGGGGTTTCGACGAGCAGTACTTC.

A single count supports this clone. The chain employs TRBV5-4 and TRBJ2-2; TRBD1 is a possible D gene (5 bases). CDR1 is SGHNT and CDR2 is YYREEE in the germline V gene (reference sequence). The CDR3 has 16 residues. The V gene lost 1 base and the J gene lost 9 bases, with 19 bases spanning the gap. As DNA, the CDR3 is TGTGCCAGCAGCTTGCGAGTCCAGGGCTTCATCAGGGAGCTGTTTTTT. The encoded protein is CASSLRVQGFIRELFF. The variable domain in full, with the rest retrieved from reference TRBV5-4 and TRBJ2-2, is ETGVTQSPTHLIKTRGQQVTLRCSSQSGHNTVSWYQQALGQGPQFIFQYYREEENGRGNFPPRFSGLQFPNYSSELNVNALELDDSALYLCASSLRVQGFIRELFFGEGSRLTVL.

The rearrangement uses TRBV24-1 and TRBJ1-6; maybe TRBD1 (5 bases). The CDR3 spans 18 residues. Germline V lookup: CDR1 KGHDR, CDR2 SFDVKD. V was pared by 4 bases and J by 0 bases, with 15 bases between. The CDR3 DNA follows: TGTGCCACCAGTGAGCATGGGGCAGGGAGCTCCTATAATTCACCCCTCCACTTT. It is translated as CATSEHGAGSSYNSPLHF.

This rearrangement joins TRBV3-1 (or the pseudogene TRBV3-2) to TRBJ2-2; no definite D call. V shed 4 bases and J shed 6 bases, with 15 bases lying between them. The CDR3 contains 15 residues. Germline V gene lookup returns CDR1 LGHDT and CDR2 YNNKEL (reference sequence). The CDR3 sequence is CASSLQALSPGELFF. CDR3 in DNA: TGTGCCAGCAGCCTCCAGGCCCTCTCTCCCGGGGAGCTGTTTTTT.

V gene TRBV7-8 combines with J gene TRBJ1-4, with TRBD1 as a possible D gene (5 bases). Trimming stripped 0 bases from V and 8 bases from J, with 13 bases between. Germline V gene data show CDR1 as SGHVS and CDR2 as FQNEAQ. The CDR3 totals 15 residues. CDR3 loop: CASSLASGRTEKLFF. In nucleotides, the CDR3 is TGTGCCAGCAGCTTAGCGTCAGGGCGGACGGAAAAACTGTTTTTT.

V usage is TRBV7-9 and J usage is TRBJ2-7; D may be TRBD2 (5 bases). Trimming pared 5 bases from V and 7 bases from J, leaving 21 bases between. This CDR3 contains 15 residues. The germline V gene encodes CDR1 SEHNR and CDR2 FQNEAQ (reference sequence). The CDR3 sequence is CASSTIWRTPWEQYF. The CDR3 bases are TGTGCCAGCAGCACCATTTGGAGGACCCCGTGGGAGCAGTACTTC.

The chain combines TRBV6-4 with TRBJ2-5, with TRBD2 matching over 7 bases. The germline V gene has CDR1 MRHNA and CDR2 SNTAGT. The junction had 4 bases not matched to a gene; V was cut back by 4 bases and J by 5 bases. There are 13 residues in the CDR3. In DNA form, the CDR3 reads TGTGCCAGCAGTGTTGAGGGAGGGGAGACCCAGTACTTC. Translating it yields CASSVEGGETQYF.

The chain recombines TRBV15 with TRBJ2-7; maybe TRBD2 (7 bases). Germline V gene lookup returns CDR1 LNHNV and CDR2 YYDKDF (reference sequence). With 5 bases removed from V and 2 bases from J, the gap between germline ends came to 13 bases. The CDR3 totals 14 residues. The CDR3 spells CATSLRRGPYEQYF. CDR3 DNA: TGTGCCACCAGCCTAAGGCGGGGGCCCTACGAGCAGTACTTC. Full variable domain (rest looked up from reference TRBV15 and TRBJ2-7): DAMVIQNPRYQVTQFGKPVTLSCSQTLNHNVMYWYQQKSSQAPKLLFHYYDKDFNNEADTPDNFQSRRPNTSFCFLDIRSPGLGDTAMYLCATSLRRGPYEQYFGPGTRLTVT.

The table lists this clone with a few counts. This chain connects TRBV5-1 to TRBJ2-5; TRBD1 aligns across 7 bases. This CDR3 region has 17 residues. Germline V gene sequence: CDR1 SGHRS, CDR2 YFSETQ. J was trimmed by 1 base and V by 2 bases; bases with no gene match: 11. The CDR3 loop reads CASSFGEGAAFQETQYF. Here the CDR3 DNA reads TGCGCCAGCAGCTTCGGAGAGGGGGCCGCGTTCCAAGAGACCCAGTACTTC.

Comments on this clone: The junction departs from the called germline gene at one end, perhaps through a read error. CDR3: CASSLGSFLENF. Written as DNA, the CDR3 is TGTGCCAGCAGCTTGGGGTCGTTCCTGGAGAACTTC. The V call is TRBV5-6, the J call TRBJ1-2; D is unclear. CDR3 length equals 12 residues. Germline CDR1 reads SGHDT; CDR2 reads YYEEEE. The full variable domain, with the rest looked up from reference TRBV5-6 and TRBJ1-2, is DAGVTQSPTHLIKTRGQQVTLRCSPKSGHDTVSWYQQALGQGPQFIFQYYEEEERQRGNFPDRFSGHQFPNYSSELNVNALLLGDSALYLCASSLGSFLENFGSGTRLTVV.

This clone was observed a handful of times. This chain connects TRBV7-2 to TRBJ1-1, with D perhaps matching TRBD1 (5 bases). CDR1 and CDR2 from the germline V gene are SGHTA and FQGNSA. V lost 4 bases to trimming and J lost 2 bases, with 20 bases between them. The CDR3 is made up of 17 amino acids. CDR3 in DNA: TGTGCCAGCAGCTCCCGGACGGGCCGGGGGGTTAACACTGAAGCTTTCTTT. Protein: CASSSRTGRGVNTEAFF.

This clone was recorded only once. V is TRBV15 and J is TRBJ2-3; 7 nucleotides align to TRBD1. CDR3 length equals 14 residues. Germline CDR1 is LNHNV and CDR2 is YYDKDF (reference sequence). V lost 5 bases to trimming and J lost 4 bases; unmatched junction nucleotides: 6. The CDR3: CATSGWTGSDTQYF. The CDR3 coding sequence is TGTGCCACCAGCGGATGGACAGGTTCAGATACGCAGTATTTT.

This clone appeared once. The chain recombines TRBV14 with TRBJ1-1; D not resolved. The germline V gene encodes CDR1 SGHDN and CDR2 FVKESK. V lost 2 bases, J lost 1 base, and 5 bases lay in between. CDR3 length: 13 residues. CDR3 protein: CASSQQTNTEAFF. CDR3 nucleotide sequence: TGTGCCAGCAGCCAACAGACGAACACTGAAGCTTTCTTT.

A few counts support this clone. The identical CDR3 is also encoded by other nucleotide sequences in the sample. The V and J genes are TRBV3-1 (or the pseudogene TRBV3-2) and TRBJ2-4, with D uncertain. Deletions cut 1 base from V and 0 bases from J, with 10 bases between. Germline assignment: CDR1 LGHDT and CDR2 YNNKEL (reference sequence). This CDR3 comprises 16 residues. The CDR3 region has the DNA TGTGCCAGCAGCCAAGTTTCCGGGCTAGCCAAAAACATTCAGTACTTC. Its translation is CASSQVSGLAKNIQYF.

The chain is built from TRBV5-1 and TRBJ2-1, with D unclear. The V gene's germline CDR1 is SGHRS and CDR2 YFSETQ. Trimming took 3 bases from V and 4 from J, leaving 20 bases between them. The CDR3 totals 17 residues. The CDR3 reads CASSSSEYTTLYNEQFF. The CDR3 nucleotides are TGCGCCAGCAGCTCGTCCGAATACACTACCTTATACAATGAGCAGTTCTTC.